This T cell receptor beta chain was captured by sequencing in a study of vaccination and CD4 T cells after COVID-19. This clonotype was counted between two and nine times. Antigen: not known. Treatment reported: roughly 10-day PBMC culture with coronavirus spike peptide pools or control peptides (ViraFEST assay). Positive PCR results dated from March to December 2020, before the US Alpha, Beta and Delta variants. The Oncomine TCR Beta short-read assay generated sequence data from the DNA of cultured CD4+ T cells. TCRdb processed the PCR reads anew with MiXCR; each CDR3 protein has one entry. The repertoire consists of about 17,000 distinct CDR3 sequences, with roughly 43% occurring once and the leading ten covering 4.5% to 6%. CDR1 is DFQATT, CDR2 SNEGSKA, per germline (reference sequence). This CDR3 spans 13 amino acids. Trimming pared 3 bases from V and 9 bases from J, leaving 15 bases between.

The clonotype originates from a human donor who had recovered from COVID-19. J is TRBJ2-1 and V is TRBV20-1, with a tentative D call TRBD2 (5 bases). The source material was CD4+ T cells from blood, cultured in vitro, sampled before SARS-CoV-2 vaccination. CDR3 sequence reads: CSASITAAGEQFF. The CDR3 DNA reads TGCAGTGCTAGTATTACGGCTGCGGGTGAGCAGTTCTTC.